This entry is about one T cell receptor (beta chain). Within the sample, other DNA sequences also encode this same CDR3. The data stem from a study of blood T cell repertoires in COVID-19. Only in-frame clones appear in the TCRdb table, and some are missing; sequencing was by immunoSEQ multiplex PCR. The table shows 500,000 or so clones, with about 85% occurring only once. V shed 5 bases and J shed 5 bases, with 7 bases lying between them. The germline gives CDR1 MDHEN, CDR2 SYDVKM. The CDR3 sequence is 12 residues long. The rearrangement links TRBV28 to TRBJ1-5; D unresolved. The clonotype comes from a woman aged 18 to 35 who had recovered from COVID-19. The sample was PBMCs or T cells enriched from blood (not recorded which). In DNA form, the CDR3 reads TGTGCCAGCAGTCCTCCCGATCAGCCCCAGCATTTT. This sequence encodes CASSPPDQPQHF.